The entry below gives a single T cell receptor beta chain sequence along with its context. Here immunoSEQ multiplex PCR was the method, and the copy in TCRdb shows in-frame clones only, minus some. The sample records tens of thousands of clones, roughly 83% being singletons. These data come from a study of blood T cell repertoires in COVID-19. This CDR3 region has 16 residues. CDR1 and CDR2 from the germline V gene are MNHEY and SVGEGT. V lost 5 bases, J lost 5 bases, and 20 bases lay in between. The sample comprised peripheral blood. The rearrangement joins TRBV6-2 or TRBV6-3 to TRBJ2-3; D unclear. This TCR was recovered from a man in his 70s with active COVID-19. The CDR3 DNA is TGTGCCAGCAGTCAAGCCCCCCCCGGTGGCGGAGATACGCAGTATTTT. This encodes CASSQAPPGGGDTQYF.